A single sample is the source of the 22 T cell receptor beta chains below, sequenced in a study of T cell repertoires in cytomegalovirus infection. A single record per CDR3 protein comes from TCRdb applying MiXCR to the reads. The sample holds 170,000 or so distinct CDR3 sequences, approximately 15% seen once. The sample consisted of PBMCs. The receptor set was obtained from a human donor in good health (CMV status not recorded). Some clones in this sample may be carry-over from other donors' samples.

This clonotype showed up many times. This chain uses TRBV7-8 with TRBJ1-1, with 8 bases lining up with TRBD1. From germline, CDR1 is SGHVS and CDR2 FQNEAQ. The V and J ends lost 5 bases and 4 bases, in that order; junction bases with no gene match: 15. The length of the CDR3 is 17 residues. The CDR3, as DNA: TGTGCCAGCAGCCCGAGGACAGGGAAGGGTGGGGGCACTGAAGCTTTCTTT. Translation gives CASSPRTGKGGGTEAFF.

This clonotype appeared many times. The chain carries TRBV12-3 or TRBV12-4 and TRBJ1-5; no reliable D call. This CDR3 is built from 16 residues. The V end was cut by 7 bases, the J end by 2 bases, with 18 bases between. The CDR3 DNA is TGTGCCAGCACCCCCCCAGGACCCCGGGGCAATCAGCCCCAGCATTTT. Amino acids: CASTPPGPRGNQPQHF.

This clonotype was detected only a few times. The CDR3 region has the DNA TGTGCCAGCAGTACCGACCTTTGGAGCTCCTACGAGCAGTACTTC. The encoded protein is CASSTDLWSSYEQYF. The chain couples TRBV6-6 to TRBJ2-7; no reliable D call. Germline CDR1 MNHNY, CDR2 SVGAGI (reference sequence). CDR3 length equals 15 residues. Trimming shortened V by 5 bases and J by 0 bases, and 14 bases separated the two germline ends.

The table lists this clonotype with a few counts. The chain is built from TRBV28 and TRBJ2-1, with 7 bases that match TRBD1. Per germline, CDR1 MDHEN and CDR2 SYDVKM. The length of the CDR3 is 13 residues. V shed 7 bases and J 3 bases; nucleotides not matched to a gene: 3. In nucleotides, the CDR3 is TGTGCCAGCAACAGGGGCCTCTACAATGAGCAGTTCTTC. Translating it yields CASNRGLYNEQFF.

The rearrangement joins TRBV7-9 to TRBJ1-2; D remains ambiguous. Between the trimmed V and J ends, which lost 5 bases and 3 bases, there was a span of 13 bases. The CDR3 totals 14 residues. The germline V gene encodes CDR1 SEHNR and CDR2 FQNEAQ (reference sequence). In DNA, the CDR3 is TGTGCCAGCAGCCCCTTTTACATCGACTATGGCTACACCTTC. Protein product: CASSPFYIDYGYTF.

There are many counts of this clonotype. The chain is built from TRBV7-2 and TRBJ2-3; 12 nucleotides align to TRBD2. Germline CDR1 is SGHTA and CDR2 is FQGNSA. V trimming: 8 bases; J trimming: 0 bases; junction bases outside the gene matches: 6. The CDR3 is made up of 16 amino acids. CDR3: CASESSGGASTDTQYF. As DNA, the CDR3 is TGTGCCAGCGAATCTAGCGGGGGGGCTAGCACAGATACGCAGTATTTT.

This sequence joins TRBV15 and TRBJ1-5; a possible D gene is TRBD1 (5 bases). V lost 5 bases and J lost 4, with 9 bases in between. The V gene's germline CDR1 is LNHNV and CDR2 YYDKDF (reference sequence). The CDR3 is 13 amino acids. The CDR3 DNA is TGTGCCACCAGCTCCAGACAGAATCAGCCCCAGCATTTT. Protein sequence: CATSSRQNQPQHF.

This clonotype appeared many times. The chain has TRBV7-2 and TRBJ2-3, with 12 bases lining up with TRBD1. Germline assignment: CDR1 SGHTA and CDR2 FQGNSA. The junction had 11 bases not matched to a gene; V was cut back by 3 bases and J by 4 bases. The CDR3 sequence is 18 residues long. The CDR3 DNA reads TGTGCCAGCAGCTTGAGACTCCCCGGGACAGGGGGCGCAGATACGCAGTATTTT. Encoded protein: CASSLRLPGTGGADTQYF.

The table lists this clonotype with a few counts. The CDR3 reads CSARDMTGTDYEQYF. CDR3 bases: TGCAGTGCTAGAGATATGACCGGGACGGACTACGAGCAGTACTTC. The chain is built from TRBV20-1 and TRBJ2-7, with D perhaps being TRBD1 or TRBD2 (5 bases each). The V gene's germline CDR1 is DFQATT and CDR2 SNEGSKA (reference sequence). The CDR3 is made up of 15 amino acids. V was trimmed by 0 bases and J by 3 bases, leaving 15 bases between them.

The chain joins TRBV12-3 or TRBV12-4 to TRBJ1-4; TRBD1 is a possible D gene (5 bases). The CDR3 is made up of 15 amino acids. Trimming removed 5 bases at V and 3 bases at J, with 13 bases between. The CDR3 sequence is CASSPSIGANEKLFF. In nucleotides, the CDR3 is TGTGCCAGCAGTCCCTCGATAGGGGCTAATGAAAAACTGTTTTTT.

J is TRBJ1-1 and V is TRBV29-1, with a possible D match to TRBD1 (5 bases). Trimming cost V 6 bases and J 10 bases, with 18 bases left between them. This CDR3 region has 12 residues. Germline-derived CDR1 and CDR2 are SQVTM and ANQGSEA. CDR3 residues: CSVGTLGQRAFF. DNA of the CDR3: TGCAGCGTGGGGACCCTCGGTCAACGAGCTTTCTTT.

This clonotype was counted at least ten times. The rearrangement joins TRBV7-2 to TRBJ2-3; D unclear. Germline V gene lookup returns CDR1 SGHTA and CDR2 FQGNSA. CDR3 size: 11 residues. V was cut by 3 bases and J by 6 bases, with 4 bases left in between. CDR3 region: CASSLKDTQYF. DNA for the CDR3: TGTGCCAGCAGCTTGAAGGATACGCAGTATTTT.

V is TRBV28 and J is TRBJ2-1; 8 bases map to TRBD1. V lost 6 bases and J lost 0; bases outside the gene matches: 7. The length of the CDR3 is 16 residues. Germline assignment: CDR1 MDHEN and CDR2 SYDVKM. The CDR3 DNA follows: TGTGCCAGCAGCGGGACCGGGACAGGCTCCTACAATGAGCAGTTCTTC. It specifies CASSGTGTGSYNEQFF.

Notes on this clonotype: A much more abundant neighbour one base away suggests this may be a read error. The gene calls are TRBV5-1 and TRBJ2-7, with D unclear. Germline V gene data show CDR1 as SGHRS and CDR2 as YFSETQ. The CDR3 runs to 14 residues. The V end was cut by 3 bases, the J end by 1 base, with 11 bases between. CDR3 DNA: TGCGCCAGCAGCTCTCAGCCGATGTCCTACGAGCAGTACTTC. Encoded protein: CASSSQPMSYEQYF. The variable domain in full, with the rest retrieved from reference TRBV5-1 and TRBJ2-7, is KAGVTQTPRYLIKTRGQQVTLSCSPISGHRSVSWYQQTPGQGLQFLFEYFSETQRNKGNFPGRFSGRQFSNSRSEMNVSTLELGDSALYLCASSSQPMSYEQYFGPGTRLTVT.

This chain links TRBV7-9 with TRBJ2-7; weak D call: TRBD1 (6 bases). Trimming cost V 4 bases and J 5 bases, with 21 bases left between them. Germline V CDR1 and CDR2: SEHNR, FQNEAQ (reference sequence). The CDR3 spans 16 residues. The CDR3 region has the DNA TGTGCCAGCAGCTCAGGCGGGTCGGGACATACCCACGAGCAGTACTTC. Amino acids: CASSSGGSGHTHEQYF.

The gene calls are TRBV7-2 and TRBJ1-3; D is uncertain. In germline, CDR1 is SGHTA, CDR2 FQGNSA. The CDR3 loop spans 14 amino acids. The V gene lost 7 bases and the J gene lost 2 bases, with 12 bases spanning the gap. The CDR3 bases are TGTGCCAGCACCGCGGTCCATACTGGAAACACCATATATTTT. The encoded protein is CASTAVHTGNTIYF.

This clonotype turned up a few times. The chain recombines TRBV4-1 with TRBJ1-1; D is uncertain. CDR1 is MGHRA, CDR2 YSYEKL, per germline. V lost 3 bases, J lost 3 bases, and 11 bases lay in between. The CDR3 totals 14 residues. This chain's CDR3 is CASSHPGRDTEAFF. CDR3 nucleotide sequence: TGCGCCAGCAGCCACCCGGGAAGGGACACTGAAGCTTTCTTT.

This clonotype showed up many times. This sequence joins TRBV28 and TRBJ1-2; D is perhaps TRBD1 (6 bases). Germline CDR1 is MDHEN and CDR2 is SYDVKM. There are 13 residues in the CDR3. Trimming removed 6 bases from V and 7 bases from J, with 15 bases in between. CDR3 in amino acids: CASRPQGSRGYTF. The CDR3 DNA follows: TGTGCCAGCAGACCACAGGGTTCTCGTGGCTACACCTTC.

This clonotype was seen a few times. V gene TRBV4-3 combines with J gene TRBJ2-5, with D possibly matching TRBD2 (7 bases). Germline-derived CDR1 and CDR2 are LGHNA and YSLEER. The CDR3 contains 15 residues. The V end was cut by 1 base, the J end by 3 bases, with 12 bases between. CDR3 sequence (DNA): TGCGCCAGCAGCCAAGCGTGGGGGGGCGAAGAGACCCAGTACTTC. It is translated as CASSQAWGGEETQYF.

Many counts were recorded for this clonotype. The V and J genes are TRBV11-2 and TRBJ2-7, with 14 bases aligning to TRBD2. Germline values: CDR1 SGHAT, CDR2 FQNNGV. The J segment lost 2 bases and the V segment lost 8 bases, leaving 11 bases of the junction unmatched. The CDR3 is made up of 17 amino acids. DNA of the CDR3: TGTGCCAGCCGACAGGGACTAGCGGGGGCCCTAACCTACGAGCAGTACTTC. It yields the protein CASRQGLAGALTYEQYF.

This clonotype came up many times. The V and J genes are TRBV7-2 and TRBJ2-3; 10 positions match TRBD1. Trimming took 5 bases from V and 5 from J; bases not matched to a gene: 10. Per germline, CDR1 SGHTA and CDR2 FQGNSA. The CDR3 runs 16 residues. This CDR3 is CASSPQRDRGRDTQYF. As DNA, the CDR3 is TGTGCCAGCAGCCCACAACGGGACAGGGGAAGAGATACGCAGTATTTT.

There are a few counts of this clonotype. V and J are TRBV20-1 and TRBJ1-2, with a weak D call TRBD1 (6 bases). The CDR3 has 14 amino acids. The V gene lost 3 bases and the J gene lost 4 bases, with 15 bases spanning the gap. From germline, CDR1 is DFQATT and CDR2 SNEGSKA (reference sequence). As DNA, the CDR3 is TGCAGTGCTAGTCAAACAGGGTTATTCTATGGCTACACCTTC. Protein sequence: CSASQTGLFYGYTF.